This T cell receptor beta chain was profiled in a study of Ad26.COV2.S vaccination and SARS-CoV-2 variants. On the study more broadly: It was the COV1001 Ad26.COV2.S trial arm that included the donor.

As to this clone: The antigen is unknown.

Treatment: about 20 received Ad26.COV2.S at low or high dose, single or two shots; roughly five received placebo; per-sample allocation not given. At day 63 after the first vaccine or placebo injection, samples were drawn. An adult aged 18-55 years in Boston served as the donor. Overall study results and limits: Recipients of vaccine and of placebo showed similar breadth of their non-spike TCR repertoires.

Generated by immunoSEQ multiplex PCR, the TCRdb table keeps only in-frame clones and is missing some. This table holds hundreds of thousands of clones, 80% to 90% found once. CDR1 and CDR2 (germline): MNHEY, SVGAGI. The junction had 7 bases not matched to a gene; V was cut back by 4 bases and J by 8 bases. The CDR3 has 13 residues. The sequenced sample was peripheral blood, obtained in a trial of Ad26.COV2.S vaccine versus placebo. The rearrangement joins TRBV6-5 to TRBJ1-2; the match to TRBD1 covers 7 bases. The sequence derives from a person aged 18-60 years who received the Ad26.COV2.S COVID-19 vaccine or a placebo. CDR3 in amino acids: CASSSDREVGYTF. The CDR3 nucleotides read TGTGCCAGCAGTTCAGACAGGGAGGTGGGCTACACCTTC.